The entry that follows covers one T cell receptor beta chain sequence. The J segment lost 3 bases and the V segment lost 1 base, leaving 7 bases of the junction unmatched. The CDR3 covers 16 residues. The germline CDR1 and CDR2 sequences are LGHDT and YNNKEL (reference sequence). The data are from a study of blood T cell repertoires in COVID-19. Study-level background: Samples taken during acute and convalescent COVID-19 were collected in the United States, Italy and Spain. From T cells, B-cell-depleted T cells, or PBMCs came the material, which was cDNA or gDNA.

In the authors' methods: Estimates of nucleated cell counts were drawn from the amplification of reference gene primers. Only in-frame clones appear in the TCRdb table, and some are missing; sequencing was by immunoSEQ multiplex PCR. V, J and clone size are taken as reported in that table, and D and trimming were inferred from the DNA itself. The top ten hold under 6.5% of the sample, which has around 50,000 clones, 70% to 80% seen once. The sequencing sample was made of PBMCs or T cells enriched from blood (not recorded which). V and J are TRBV3-1 (or the pseudogene TRBV3-2) and TRBJ2-7, with 9 bases identical to TRBD2. The clonotype originates from a woman between 45 and 65 years old with acute COVID-19. CDR3 DNA sequence: TGTGCCAGCAGCCAAGGCCATAGCGGGGGATACTACGAGCAGTACTTC. It is translated as CASSQGHSGGYYEQYF.